The rows below give T cell receptor beta chains drawn from one sample of a study of cytotoxic CD8 clonotypes in ibrutinib-treated CLL. Repertoires were generated with immunoSEQ multiplex PCR, while TCRdb's copy carries only in-frame clones and drops some. There are 14,000 or so clones in the sample; around 60% occur only once, and 40% lies in the top ten. The sample here was PBMCs, taken before ibrutinib treatment. These receptors were taken from a human donor with chronic lymphocytic leukemia. Each CDR3 is given with its conserved first and last residue. A D gene is named only where the DNA matches it firmly. Size values are once, few and many counts, or a class for expanded clones, and some rows have none.

clone_size j_call v_call d_call cdr3_aa cdr3_nt
NA TRBJ1-2 TRBV7-9 NA CASSLGGIRGNF TGTGCCAGCAGCTTAGGCGGGATCCGCGGCAACTTC
NA TRBJ2-1 TRBV2 NA CATEYYNEQFF TGTGCCACCGAGTACTACAATGAGCAGTTCTTC
few TRBJ2-7 TRBV18 NA CASSPVSGRAEQYF TGTGCCAGCTCACCAGTTTCGGGAAGGGCCGAGCAGTACTTC
NA TRBJ2-1 TRBV10-1 NA CASSGDSYNEQFF TGCGCCAGCAGTGGGGACTCCTACAATGAGCAGTTCTTC
NA TRBJ2-7 TRBV6-6 NA CASSSTGFSYEQYF TGTGCCAGCAGTTCTACAGGGTTCTCCTACGAGCAGTACTTC
NA TRBJ2-7 TRBV2 NA CASSEAYEQYF TGTGCCAGCAGTGAGGCGTACGAGCAGTACTTC
few TRBJ1-2 TRBV2 NA CASGRVRGGYTF TGTGCCAGCGGAAGAGTTAGGGGGGGCTACACCTTC
few TRBJ2-3 TRBV9 NA CASSVGRTTDTQYF TGTGCCAGCAGCGTAGGCAGAACCACAGATACGCAGTATTTT
NA TRBJ1-2 TRBV5-4 TRBD1 CASSLETGSGYTF TGTGCCAGCAGCTTGGAGACAGGGAGTGGCTACACCTTC
few TRBJ1-2 TRBV5-4 TRBD1 CASSRTGTGLYGYTF TGTGCCAGCAGTCGAACCGGGACAGGGCTTTATGGCTACACCTTC
NA TRBJ2-7 TRBV7-9 NA CASSSIDTYEQYF TGTGCCAGCAGCTCCATCGACACTTACGAGCAGTACTTC
NA TRBJ1-2 TRBV7-2 NA CASSPAWGGYGYTF TGTGCCAGCAGCCCAGCATGGGGCGGCTATGGCTACACCTTC
NA TRBJ1-1 TRBV18 NA CASSPGQTEAFF TGTGCCAGCTCACCGGGACAAACTGAAGCTTTCTTT
many TRBJ2-7 TRBV7-8 TRBD2 CASSPRGEGPTYEQYF TGTGCCAGCAGCCCCAGAGGGGAGGGGCCGACCTACGAGCAGTACTTC
few TRBJ1-2 TRBV29-1 NA CSVDAGPYGYTF TGCAGCGTTGATGCAGGCCCTTATGGCTACACCTTC
NA TRBJ1-2 TRBV27 TRBD1 CASSLSKTGDYGYTF TGTGCCAGCAGTTTATCCAAGACAGGGGACTATGGCTACACCTTC
NA TRBJ2-1 TRBV4-2 TRBD2 CASSQDPSGGAIGNEQFF TGTGCCAGCAGCCAAGACCCTAGCGGGGGGGCCATCGGAAATGAGCAGTTCTTC
NA TRBJ2-5 TRBV5-1 NA CASSRRRAVQETQYF TGCGCCAGCAGCCGCCGTCGGGCAGTACAAGAGACCCAGTACTTC
NA TRBJ1-1 TRBV18 NA CASSPETTNTEAFF TGTGCCAGCTCACCAGAGACAACGAACACTGAAGCTTTCTTT
NA TRBJ2-3 TRBV2 NA CASSVASSTDTQYF TGTGCCAGCAGTGTGGCTTCTAGCACAGATACGCAGTATTTT
NA TRBJ2-7 TRBV30 TRBD1 CAWRQGDYEQYF TGTGCCTGGCGACAGGGGGATTACGAGCAGTACTTC
few TRBJ2-3 TRBV6-6 TRBD2 CASSLAGGPDTQYF TGTGCCAGCAGTTTAGCGGGGGGGCCAGATACGCAGTATTTT
NA TRBJ2-7 TRBV5-5 NA CASSLGRVGYEQYF TGTGCCAGCAGCTTGGGGAGGGTGGGCTACGAGCAGTACTTC
NA TRBJ1-4 TRBV11-2 NA CASQENEKLFF TGTGCCAGTCAGGAAAATGAAAAACTGTTTTTT
NA TRBJ1-4 TRBV5-1 TRBD1 CASSSGQSEKLFF TGCGCCAGCAGCTCGGGACAGAGTGAAAAACTGTTTTTT
NA TRBJ1-1 TRBV2 NA CASSQQGRAFF TGTGCCAGCAGTCAACAGGGTCGAGCTTTCTTT
NA TRBJ1-1 TRBV5-4 TRBD1 CASSADRGQNTEAFF TGTGCCAGCAGCGCCGACAGGGGGCAGAACACTGAAGCTTTCTTT
few TRBJ1-2 TRBV28 NA CASRGGAVNYGYTF TGTGCCAGCAGGGGGGGAGCGGTTAACTATGGCTACACCTTC
NA TRBJ1-5 TRBV10-2 NA CASTPLGSDQPQHF TGCGCCAGCACACCACTGGGTTCCGATCAGCCCCAGCATTTT
NA TRBJ1-5 TRBV2 NA CASSTGTSPSNQPQHF TGTGCCAGCAGTACCGGGACCTCCCCTTCCAATCAGCCCCAGCATTTT
once TRBJ1-3 TRBV19 NA CASSLRQTSSGNTIYF TGTGCCAGTAGTCTCAGACAGACCTCCTCTGGAAACACCATATATTTT
NA TRBJ1-5 TRBV19 NA CASSIAGWGNQPQHF TGTGCCAGTAGTATAGCGGGTTGGGGCAATCAGCCCCAGCATTTT
medium-sized TRBJ2-1 TRBV5-4 NA CASTSEGNEQFF TGTGCCAGCACCTCAGAGGGGAATGAGCAGTTCTTC
once TRBJ2-1 TRBV5-4 TRBD2 CAGTRAGTHNEQFF TGTGCCGGCACCCGAGCGGGGACCCACAATGAGCAGTTCTTC
few TRBJ2-5 TRBV6-5 NA CASRPWLPQETQYF TGTGCCAGCAGACCCTGGCTACCTCAAGAGACCCAGTACTTC
NA TRBJ1-2 TRBV19 NA CASSIGMDGYTF TGTGCCAGTAGTATAGGGATGGACGGCTACACCTTC
NA TRBJ1-5 TRBV4-1 NA CASTAFGGGDNQPQHF TGCGCCAGCACCGCCTTTGGAGGGGGAGACAATCAGCCCCAGCATTTT
NA TRBJ2-5 TRBV2 TRBD2 CATLLATETQYF TGTGCCACATTACTAGCGACGGAGACCCAGTACTTC
once TRBJ1-3 TRBV5-6 NA CASSLSRRQDRYF TGTGCCAGCAGCTTGTCACGGAGACAGGATCGATATTTT
medium-sized TRBJ1-1 TRBV4-1 TRBD1 CASSQLGQGAAEAFF TGCGCCAGCAGCCAGCTCGGACAGGGGGCAGCTGAAGCTTTCTTT
NA TRBJ1-2 TRBV2 NA CASSEGETASLYGYTF TGTGCCAGCAGTGAAGGTGAGACAGCGAGCCTCTATGGCTACACCTTC
NA TRBJ1-2 TRBV19 NA CASSIARQSLYGYTF TGTGCCAGTAGTATAGCCCGACAGTCCCTCTATGGCTACACCTTC
NA TRBJ1-1 TRBV15 NA CATSRGYGMNTEAFF TGTGCCACCAGCAGGGGGTATGGGATGAACACTGAAGCTTTCTTT
once TRBJ2-1 TRBV5-1 TRBD1 CASSLGRTGNEQFF TGTGCCAGCAGCTTGGGTCGGACAGGGAATGAGCAGTTCTTC
NA TRBJ2-7 TRBV7-2 TRBD1 CASSLLGGHSSYEQYF TGTGCCAGCAGCTTATTAGGGGGCCACAGCTCCTACGAGCAGTACTTC
once TRBJ1-2 TRBV7-9 NA CASSLDYGRRDGYTF TGTGCCAGCAGCTTAGACTACGGACGAAGGGATGGCTACACCTTC
medium-sized TRBJ1-2 TRBV30 TRBD1 CAWSVQQGARRGWGSGYTF TGTGCCTGGAGTGTACAACAGGGGGCAAGGCGGGGATGGGGTAGTGGCTACACCTTC
NA TRBJ1-2 TRBV19 TRBD1 CASSKDRASNYGYTF TGTGCCAGTAGCAAGGACAGGGCCTCTAACTATGGCTACACCTTC
NA TRBJ2-3 TRBV19 NA CASSGGGVDTQYF TGTGCCAGTAGTGGTGGCGGGGTGGATACGCAGTATTTT
NA TRBJ1-3 TRBV6-6 NA CASSMYKSGNTIYF TGTGCCAGCAGTATGTACAAGTCTGGAAACACCATATATTTT
few TRBJ1-2 TRBV13 NA CASSSSAQGNYGYTF TGTGCCAGCAGCTCCAGCGCACAGGGAAACTATGGCTACACCTTC
few TRBJ2-7 TRBV28 NA CASSLGGVPYEQYF TGTGCCAGCAGTTTAGGAGGGGTCCCCTACGAGCAGTACTTC
NA TRBJ2-3 TRBV10-1 NA CARLGTDTQYF TGCGCCAGGTTGGGGACAGATACGCAGTATTTT
NA TRBJ1-4 TRBV18 NA CASSPDTGFEKLFF TGTGCCAGCTCACCAGATACAGGGTTTGAAAAACTGTTTTTT
NA TRBJ1-1 TRBV7-8 TRBD1 CASRAGGANTEAFF TGTGCCAGCAGAGCAGGGGGTGCGAACACTGAAGCTTTCTTT
few TRBJ2-5 TRBV7-9 TRBD2 CASRSGGPFETQYF TGTGCCAGCAGATCGGGGGGGCCGTTTGAGACCCAGTACTTC
medium-sized TRBJ1-1 TRBV4-2 NA CASSQDLDTEAFF TGTGCCAGCAGCCAAGATTTGGACACTGAAGCTTTCTTT